Listed here are 14 T cell receptor beta chains from one sample, sequenced in a study of post-analysis software for immune sequencing data. These receptors' targets are unknown. Unique molecular identifiers tagged the TCR beta cDNA libraries. TCRdb independently ran MiXCR on the PCR reads; one entry per CDR3 protein. In the table there are about 820,000 distinct CDR3 sequences, under 70% of which are singletons. Study results and limitations: Several TRBV segments were more frequent in patients than controls; TRBV5-6, TRBV5-1 and TRBV20-1 belonged to this group.

Sequencing used blood. These receptors were collected from a girl aged 10 to 17 with multiple sclerosis.

CDR3 protein: CASSLLAPNNEQFF. The CDR3 DNA reads TGTGCCAGCAGCTTACTAGCGCCGAACAATGAGCAGTTCTTC. The chain joins TRBV7-2 to TRBJ2-1; maybe TRBD2 (6 bases). Germline V lookup: CDR1 SGHTA, CDR2 FQGNSA. The length of the CDR3 is 14 residues. Trimming removed 2 bases from V and 5 bases from J, with 10 bases in between.

This chain joins TRBV18 and TRBJ2-1, with 10 bases matching TRBD2. CDR3 length: 16 residues. In germline, CDR1 is KGHSH, CDR2 LQKENI. Losses at the gene ends were 3 bases for V and 7 bases for J; bases not matched to a gene: 9. CDR3 sequence (DNA): TGTGCCAGCTCACCGCGTGGAGCGGGGGGGCGAAATGAGCAGTTCTTC. This gives the protein CASSPRGAGGRNEQFF.

The chain joins TRBV5-1 to TRBJ1-4; no clear D. Trimming stripped 4 bases from V and 5 bases from J, with 9 bases between. The germline CDR1 and CDR2 sequences are SGHRS and YFSETQ. This CDR3 comprises 13 residues. The CDR3 DNA is TGCGCCAGCAGCGAGGACTGGAATGAAAAACTGTTTTTT. This sequence encodes CASSEDWNEKLFF. Full variable domain (missing parts from reference TRBV5-1 and TRBJ1-4): KAGVTQTPRYLIKTRGQQVTLSCSPISGHRSVSWYQQTPGQGLQFLFEYFSETQRNKGNFPGRFSGRQFSNSRSEMNVSTLELGDSALYLCASSEDWNEKLFFGSGTQLSVL.

This clonotype was found a few times. The rearrangement uses TRBV12-3 or TRBV12-4 and TRBJ2-7, with D possibly TRBD2 on 6 matching bases. CDR3 length: 14 residues. V dropped 3 bases and J dropped 7 bases, with 16 bases sitting between them. The CDR3 here is CASSFVRGGREQYF. In DNA form, the CDR3 reads TGTGCCAGCAGTTTTGTAAGGGGTGGGAGGGAGCAGTACTTC.

V is TRBV11-2 and J is TRBJ2-1; TRBD2 aligns across 10 bases. The CDR3 extends over 16 amino acids. V was clipped by 5 bases and J by 5 bases; unmatched bases: 9. CDR1 and CDR2 from the germline V gene are SGHAT and FQNNGV. CDR3 sequence: CASSGKREGGHNEQFF. The CDR3 DNA is TGTGCCAGCAGCGGGAAGCGGGAGGGTGGACACAATGAGCAGTTCTTC.

The chain has TRBV20-1 and TRBJ2-4; D ambiguous. CDR1 is DFQATT and CDR2 is SNEGSKA in the germline V gene (reference sequence). This CDR3 has 12 residues. V lost 4 bases and J lost 0, with 4 bases in between. This CDR3 is CSAILAKNIQYF. The DNA of the CDR3 is TGCAGTGCTATTCTAGCCAAAAACATTCAGTACTTC.

The table lists this clonotype with a count of one. The chain links TRBV9 to TRBJ2-3; a weak D match, TRBD1 (5 bases). Germline CDR1 reads SGDLS; CDR2 reads YYNGEE. The CDR3 loop spans 14 amino acids. The germline V and J ends were trimmed by 3 bases and 3 bases, with 11 bases remaining between them. Here the CDR3 reads CASSGIDRTDTQYF. CDR3 DNA sequence: TGTGCCAGCAGCGGGATAGACAGAACAGATACGCAGTATTTT.

V gene TRBV20-1 combines with J gene TRBJ2-5; 9 nucleotides match TRBD2. J gave up 11 bases and V 4 bases, and 11 bases lay outside the gene matches. There are 13 residues in the CDR3. Germline V CDR1 and CDR2: DFQATT, SNEGSKA (reference sequence). The CDR3 DNA follows: TGCAGTGCTACACCGGGACTAGCAAATGAGCAGTACTTC. The encoded protein is CSATPGLANEQYF.

The chain employs TRBV11-2 and TRBJ2-7, with D uncertain. V was shortened by 2 bases and J by 3 bases, with 11 bases between the two germline ends. Looked up from germline, CDR1 is SGHAT and CDR2 is FQNNGV. The CDR3 is 14 amino acids. The DNA for the CDR3 is TGTGCCAGCAGCTTAAGGACGGCTGACTACGAGCAGTACTTC. It translates to CASSLRTADYEQYF.

The sample holds a few counts of this clonotype. V and J are TRBV5-1 and TRBJ2-7; 9 nucleotides match TRBD1. Germline CDR1 SGHRS, CDR2 YFSETQ. Trimming removed 0 bases from V and 3 bases from J; junction bases left unmatched: 10. The CDR3 sequence is 17 residues long. DNA of the CDR3: TGCGCCAGCAGCTTGGAGATGACCGGGACAGGGAACTACGAGCAGTACTTC. This codes for CASSLEMTGTGNYEQYF. The full variable domain, its missing parts supplied by reference TRBV5-1 and TRBJ2-7, is KAGVTQTPRYLIKTRGQQVTLSCSPISGHRSVSWYQQTPGQGLQFLFEYFSETQRNKGNFPGRFSGRQFSNSRSEMNVSTLELGDSALYLCASSLEMTGTGNYEQYFGPGTRLTVT.

The rearrangement joins TRBV6-4 to TRBJ2-1; 9 nucleotides align to TRBD1. Trimming removed 5 bases from V and 9 bases from J; junction bases left unmatched: 8. The CDR3 runs 14 residues. CDR1 is MRHNA and CDR2 is SNTAGT in the germline V gene. The CDR3 nucleotides are TGTGCCAGCAGTCGGGACAGGGTTAGGGGTGAGCAGTTCTTC. Translation gives CASSRDRVRGEQFF.

This chain connects TRBV5-1 to TRBJ2-7; the D gene could be TRBD1 or TRBD2 (5 bases each). Per the germline V gene, CDR1 is SGHRS and CDR2 is YFSETQ. The V gene lost 0 bases and the J gene lost 5 bases, with 15 bases spanning the gap. The CDR3 contains 15 residues. CDR3 nucleotide sequence: TGCGCCAGCAGCTTGGGAACCGGGACGACGGACGAGCAGTACTTC. Protein product: CASSLGTGTTDEQYF.

The chain has TRBV24-1 and TRBJ2-5; 10 bases match TRBD1. V was clipped by 3 bases and J by 5 bases; unmatched bases: 8. From germline, CDR1 is KGHDR and CDR2 SFDVKD. CDR3 size: 16 residues. The CDR3 nucleotides are TGTGCCACCAGTGATCTCGACGGGACAGGGGCGGAGACCCAGTACTTC. This gives the protein CATSDLDGTGAETQYF.

In this sample, this clonotype turned up a few times. This chain connects TRBV5-1 to TRBJ2-5; D unresolved. CDR1 is SGHRS and CDR2 is YFSETQ in the germline V gene. The V and J ends lost 2 bases and 5 bases respectively, with 10 bases between them. The CDR3 is 13 residues long. The CDR3: CASSFFAPETQYF. The CDR3 DNA follows: TGCGCCAGCAGCTTTTTCGCGCCGGAGACCCAGTACTTC.